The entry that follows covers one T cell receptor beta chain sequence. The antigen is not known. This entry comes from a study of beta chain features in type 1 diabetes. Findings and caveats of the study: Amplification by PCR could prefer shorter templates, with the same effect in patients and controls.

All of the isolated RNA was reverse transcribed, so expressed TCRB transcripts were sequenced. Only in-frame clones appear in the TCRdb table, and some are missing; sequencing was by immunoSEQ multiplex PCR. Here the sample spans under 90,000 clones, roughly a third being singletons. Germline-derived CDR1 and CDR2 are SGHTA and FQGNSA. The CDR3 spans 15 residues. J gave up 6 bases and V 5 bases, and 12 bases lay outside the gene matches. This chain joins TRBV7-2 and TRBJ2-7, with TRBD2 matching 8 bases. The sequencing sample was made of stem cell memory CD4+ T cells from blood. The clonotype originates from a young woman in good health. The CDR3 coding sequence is TGTGCCAGCAGCCAAGAGTCGGGGGGGGCGGGCGAGCAGTACTTC. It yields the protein CASSQESGGAGEQYF.